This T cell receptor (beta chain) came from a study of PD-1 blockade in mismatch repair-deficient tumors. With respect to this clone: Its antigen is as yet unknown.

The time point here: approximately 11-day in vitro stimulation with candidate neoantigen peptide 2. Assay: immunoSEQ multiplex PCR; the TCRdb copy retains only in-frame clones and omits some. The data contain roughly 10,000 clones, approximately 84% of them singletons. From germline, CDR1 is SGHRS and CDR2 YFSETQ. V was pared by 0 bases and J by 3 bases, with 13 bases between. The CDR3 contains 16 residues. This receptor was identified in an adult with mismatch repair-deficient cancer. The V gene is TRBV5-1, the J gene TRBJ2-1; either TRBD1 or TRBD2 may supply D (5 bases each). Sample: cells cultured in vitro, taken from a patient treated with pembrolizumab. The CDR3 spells CASSLGREKYYNEQFF. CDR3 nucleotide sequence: TGCGCCAGCAGCTTGGGCAGGGAGAAGTACTACAATGAGCAGTTCTTC.